The clone carrying this T cell receptor (beta chain) was detected many times. Its cognate antigen is unknown. Time point given: newly diagnosed GD, antithyroid drugs for less than 3 months. With RNA extracted from PBMCs as input, the TCR library was made. Patients met American Thyroid Association criteria for Graves' disease. This entry comes from a study of regulatory T cells in long-lasting Graves disease. General observations from the study: Possibly, accuracy suffered from the small sample size.

The V and J ends lost 8 bases and 9 bases, in that order; junction bases with no gene match: 13. Germline V lookup: CDR1 MDHEN, CDR2 SYDVKM. This CDR3 has 15 residues. With iRepertoire HTBI primers and Arm-PCR of CDR3 regions, TCR beta libraries were built. One entry per CDR3 protein, called by TCRdb with MiXCR from the multiplex PCR reads. The data show 510,000 or so distinct CDR3 sequences, with more than 10% seen just once and approximately 9.6% held by the top ten. The same specimen was also included in a second study, on T cells in Graves' hyperthyroidism and ophthalmopathy. Turning to that study: Carried out on the TCR CDR3, a first-round RT-PCR used the HTBI primer set. Blood shared most expanded thyroid clonotypes above 0.001.

The sequences come from peripheral blood mononuclear cells (PBMCs), collected at new diagnosis, from a patient treated with antithyroid drugs. The chain recombines TRBV28 with TRBJ1-6; 7 nucleotides line up with TRBD1. The TCR was taken from a woman aged 30 to 39 with Graves disease. CDR3 sequence reads: CASLPGTAAPSPLHF. The CDR3 region has the DNA TGTGCCAGCCTCCCCGGGACAGCGGCACCTTCACCCCTCCACTTT. The full variable domain, in which reference TRBV28 and TRBJ1-6 provide the parts outside the CDR3, is DVKVTQSSRYLVKRTGEKVFLECVQDMDHENMFWYRQDPGLGLRLIYFSYDVKMKEKGDIPEGYSVSREKKERFSLILESASTNQTSMYLCASLPGTAAPSPLHFGNGTRLTVT.